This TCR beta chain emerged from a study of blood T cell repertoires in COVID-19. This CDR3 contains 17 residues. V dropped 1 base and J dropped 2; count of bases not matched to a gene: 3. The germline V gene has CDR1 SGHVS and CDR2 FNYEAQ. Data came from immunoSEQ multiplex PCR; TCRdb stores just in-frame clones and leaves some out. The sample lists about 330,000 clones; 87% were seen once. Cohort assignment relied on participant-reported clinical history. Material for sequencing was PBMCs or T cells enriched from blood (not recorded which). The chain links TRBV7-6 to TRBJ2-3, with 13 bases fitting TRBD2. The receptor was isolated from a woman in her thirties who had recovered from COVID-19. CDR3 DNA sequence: TGTGCCAGCAGCTTAGGGACTAGCGGGGGACTCACAGATACGCAGTATTTT. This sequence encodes CASSLGTSGGLTDTQYF.